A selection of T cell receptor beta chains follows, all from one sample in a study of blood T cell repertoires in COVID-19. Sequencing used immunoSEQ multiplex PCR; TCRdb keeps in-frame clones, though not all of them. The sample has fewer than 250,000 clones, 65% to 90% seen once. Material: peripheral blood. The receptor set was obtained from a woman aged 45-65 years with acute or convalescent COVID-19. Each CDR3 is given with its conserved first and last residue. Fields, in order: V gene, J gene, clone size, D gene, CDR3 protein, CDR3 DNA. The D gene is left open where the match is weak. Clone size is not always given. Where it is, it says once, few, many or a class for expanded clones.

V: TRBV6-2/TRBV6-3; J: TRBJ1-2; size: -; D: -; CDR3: CASSLPSGSNYGYTF; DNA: TGTGCCAGCAGTTTACCCTCAGGAAGCAACTATGGCTACACCTTC
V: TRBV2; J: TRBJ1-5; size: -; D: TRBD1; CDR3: CASKKDRGLQPQHF; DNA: TGTGCCAGCAAAAAGGACAGGGGGCTTCAGCCCCAGCATTTT
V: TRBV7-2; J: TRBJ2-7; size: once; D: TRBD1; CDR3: CASSLTPGQTPPVNF; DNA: TGTGCCAGCAGCTTAACGCCGGGACAGACCCCACCAGTCAACTTC
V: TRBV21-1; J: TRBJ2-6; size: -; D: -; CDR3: CASSRYRDGGANVLTF; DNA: TGTGCCAGCAGCAGATACAGGGACGGTGGGGCCAACGTCCTGACTTTC
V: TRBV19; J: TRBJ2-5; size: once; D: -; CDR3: CASSSGHQSGWETQYF; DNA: TGTGCCAGTAGTTCGGGACATCAATCGGGGTGGGAGACCCAGTACTTC
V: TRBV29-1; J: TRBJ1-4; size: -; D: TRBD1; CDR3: CSVEDDSSAGGNEKLFF; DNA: TGCAGCGTTGAAGATGATTCCTCCGCAGGGGGTAATGAAAAACTGTTTTTT
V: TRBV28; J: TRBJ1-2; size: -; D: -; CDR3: CASTGEHYGYTF; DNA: TGTGCCAGCACCGGGGAGCACTATGGCTACACCTTC
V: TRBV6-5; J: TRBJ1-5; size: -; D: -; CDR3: CASKGANGNQPQHF; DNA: TGTGCCAGCAAAGGGGCAAATGGCAATCAGCCCCAGCATTTT
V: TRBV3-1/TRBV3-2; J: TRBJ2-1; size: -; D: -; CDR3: CASRIQGSNEQFF; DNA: TGTGCCAGCAGGATACAGGGTAGTAATGAGCAGTTCTTC
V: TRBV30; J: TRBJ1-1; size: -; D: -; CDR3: CAWMWGHRGTEAFF; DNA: TGTGCCTGGATGTGGGGGCATCGTGGGACTGAAGCTTTCTTT
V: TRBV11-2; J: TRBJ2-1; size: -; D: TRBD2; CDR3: CASSLVRLAGFSYNEQFF; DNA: TGTGCCAGCAGCTTAGTCCGACTAGCGGGATTTTCCTACAATGAGCAGTTCTTC
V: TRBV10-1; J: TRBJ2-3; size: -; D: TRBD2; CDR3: CAAVPTSGSQVFTDTQYF; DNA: TGCGCAGCAGTTCCGACTAGCGGGAGTCAAGTTTTCACAGATACGCAGTATTTT
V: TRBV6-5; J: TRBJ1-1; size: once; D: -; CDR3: CASGSRGMNTEAFF; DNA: TGTGCCAGCGGGTCGAGGGGGATGAACACTGAAGCTTTCTTT
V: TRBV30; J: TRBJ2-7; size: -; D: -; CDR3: CAWSDSSYEQYF; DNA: TGTGCCTGGAGCGACAGCTCCTACGAGCAGTACTTC
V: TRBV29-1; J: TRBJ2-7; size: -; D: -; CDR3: CSAIQGYEQYF; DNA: TGCAGCGCAATACAGGGTTACGAGCAGTACTTC
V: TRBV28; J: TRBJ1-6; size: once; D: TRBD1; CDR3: CAITGQDPSNSPLHF; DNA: TGTGCCATAACGGGACAGGATCCTTCTAATTCACCCCTCCACTTT
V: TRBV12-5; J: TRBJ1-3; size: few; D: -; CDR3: CASALGGGGNTIYF; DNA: TGTGCTAGTGCCCTCGGGGGGGGAGGAAACACCATATATTTT
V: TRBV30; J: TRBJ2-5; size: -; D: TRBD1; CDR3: CAWKVGTGGGETQYF; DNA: TGTGCCTGGAAGGTGGGGACAGGGGGCGGTGAGACCCAGTACTTC
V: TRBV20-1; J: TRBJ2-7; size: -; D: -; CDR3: CSASAGYEQYF; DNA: TGCAGTGCTAGCGCCGGCTACGAGCAGTACTTC
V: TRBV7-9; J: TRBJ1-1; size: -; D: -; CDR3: CASSLRQGSTEAFF; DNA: TGTGCCAGCAGCTTGCGGCAGGGTTCCACTGAAGCTTTCTTT
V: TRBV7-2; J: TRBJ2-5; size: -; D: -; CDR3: CASSFSWGGAETQYF; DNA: TGTGCCAGCAGCTTTAGCTGGGGAGGTGCGGAGACCCAGTACTTC
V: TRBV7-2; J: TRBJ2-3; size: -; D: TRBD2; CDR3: CASSPGTSVPDTQYF; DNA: TGTGCCAGCAGTCCCGGGACTAGCGTTCCAGATACGCAGTATTTT
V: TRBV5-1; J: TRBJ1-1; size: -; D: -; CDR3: CASSSPTEAFF; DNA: TGCGCCAGCAGCTCTCCCACTGAAGCTTTCTTT
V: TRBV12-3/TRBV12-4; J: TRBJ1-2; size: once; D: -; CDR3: CASGPDRSYGYTF; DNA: TGTGCCAGCGGACCTGACAGGAGCTATGGCTACACCTTC
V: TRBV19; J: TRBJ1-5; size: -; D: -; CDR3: CASSIRRGGLSNQPQHF; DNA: TGTGCCAGTAGTATCAGGCGGGGAGGCCTTAGCAATCAGCCCCAGCATTTT
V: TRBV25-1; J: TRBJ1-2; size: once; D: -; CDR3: CASSEYFDTEGYGYTF; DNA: TGTGCCAGCAGTGAATATTTTGACACCGAAGGATACGGCTACACCTTC
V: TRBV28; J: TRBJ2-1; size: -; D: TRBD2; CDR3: CASSLDPSGHYNEQFF; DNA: TGTGCCAGCAGTTTGGACCCTAGCGGCCACTACAATGAGCAGTTCTTC
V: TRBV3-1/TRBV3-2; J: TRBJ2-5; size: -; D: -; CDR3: CASSPASRAKETQYF; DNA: TGTGCCAGCAGCCCGGCGAGCAGGGCAAAAGAGACCCAGTACTTC
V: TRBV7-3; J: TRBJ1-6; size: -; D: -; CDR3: CASSAGLESSPLHF; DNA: TGTGCCAGCAGCGCGGGGTTGGAGAGCTCACCCCTCCACTTT
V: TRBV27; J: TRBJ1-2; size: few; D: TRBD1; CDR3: CASSVAGQGNYGYTF; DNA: TGTGCCAGCAGTGTCGCGGGACAGGGTAACTATGGCTACACCTTC
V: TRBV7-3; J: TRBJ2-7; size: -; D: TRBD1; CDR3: CASSLTGQNYEQYF; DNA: TGTGCCAGCAGCTTAACGGGACAGAACTACGAGCAGTACTTC
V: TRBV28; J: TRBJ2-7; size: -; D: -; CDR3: CASRYLYEQYF; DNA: TGTGCCAGCAGATACTTATACGAGCAGTACTTC
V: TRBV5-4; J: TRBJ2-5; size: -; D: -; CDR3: CASSPTTGSQETQYF; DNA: TGTGCCAGCAGCCCGACTACGGGATCCCAAGAGACCCAGTACTTC
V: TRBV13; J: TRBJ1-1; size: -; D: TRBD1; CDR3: CASSWGQGVLNTEAFF; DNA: TGTGCCAGCAGCTGGGGACAGGGAGTCCTGAACACTGAAGCTTTCTTT
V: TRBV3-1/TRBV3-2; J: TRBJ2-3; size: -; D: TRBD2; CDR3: CASSHGGEGTDTQYF; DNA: TGTGCCAGCAGCCACGGGGGGGAGGGAACGGATACGCAGTATTTT
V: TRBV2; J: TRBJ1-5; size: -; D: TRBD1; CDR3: CASSVGTVSNQPQHF; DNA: TGTGCCAGCAGTGTTGGGACAGTTAGCAATCAGCCCCAGCATTTT
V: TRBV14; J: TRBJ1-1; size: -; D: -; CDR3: CASSHLTENTEAFF; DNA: TGTGCCAGCAGCCATCTAACAGAGAACACTGAAGCTTTCTTT
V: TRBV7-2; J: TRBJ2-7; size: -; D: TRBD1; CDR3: CASSLEGPGQGNYEQYF; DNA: TGTGCCAGCAGCTTAGAGGGACCGGGACAGGGAAACTACGAGCAGTACTTC
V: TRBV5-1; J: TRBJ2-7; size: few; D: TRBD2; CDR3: CASSWGEGPYEQYF; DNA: TGCGCCAGCAGCTGGGGGGAGGGCCCCTACGAGCAGTACTTC
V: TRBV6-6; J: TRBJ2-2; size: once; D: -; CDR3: CASSYGEPGGELFF; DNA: TGTGCCAGCAGTTACGGGGAGCCAGGCGGGGAGCTGTTTTTT
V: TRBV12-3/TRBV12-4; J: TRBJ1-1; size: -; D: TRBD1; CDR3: CASSSTGYTEAFF; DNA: TGTGCCAGCAGTTCGACAGGGTACACTGAAGCTTTCTTT
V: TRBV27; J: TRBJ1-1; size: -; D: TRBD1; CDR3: CASSPLLVDRMNTEAFF; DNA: TGTGCCAGCAGTCCCCTCCTGGTGGACAGGATGAACACTGAAGCTTTCTTT
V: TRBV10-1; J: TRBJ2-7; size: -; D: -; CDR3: CASSNQGSEQYF; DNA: TGCGCCAGCAGTAACCAGGGTTCCGAGCAGTACTTC
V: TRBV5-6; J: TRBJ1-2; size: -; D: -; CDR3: CASSLVGTVEYYGYTF; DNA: TGTGCCAGCAGCTTGGTTGGGACTGTCGAATACTATGGCTACACCTTC
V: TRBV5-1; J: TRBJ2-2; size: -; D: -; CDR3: CASRGGIETGELFF; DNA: TGCGCCAGCAGAGGCGGGATTGAAACGGGGGAGCTGTTTTTT
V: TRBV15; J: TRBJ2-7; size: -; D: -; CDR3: CATSSEAYEQYF; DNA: TGTGCCACCAGCAGTGAGGCCTACGAGCAGTACTTC
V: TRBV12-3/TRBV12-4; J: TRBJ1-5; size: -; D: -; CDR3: CASSSQDQPQHF; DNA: TGTGCCAGCAGTTCGCAGGATCAGCCCCAGCATTTT
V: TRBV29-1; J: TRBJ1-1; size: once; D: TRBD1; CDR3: CSAQGQGAEAFF; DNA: TGCAGCGCACAAGGACAGGGAGCTGAAGCTTTCTTT
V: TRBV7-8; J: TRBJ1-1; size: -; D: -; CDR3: CASSLDVGGTEAFF; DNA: TGTGCCAGCAGCTTAGATGTCGGGGGAACTGAAGCTTTCTTT
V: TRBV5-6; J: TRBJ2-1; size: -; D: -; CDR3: CASSLGLAVSGTYNEQFF; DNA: TGTGCCAGCAGCTTGGGGTTAGCGGTCTCAGGTACCTACAATGAGCAGTTCTTC